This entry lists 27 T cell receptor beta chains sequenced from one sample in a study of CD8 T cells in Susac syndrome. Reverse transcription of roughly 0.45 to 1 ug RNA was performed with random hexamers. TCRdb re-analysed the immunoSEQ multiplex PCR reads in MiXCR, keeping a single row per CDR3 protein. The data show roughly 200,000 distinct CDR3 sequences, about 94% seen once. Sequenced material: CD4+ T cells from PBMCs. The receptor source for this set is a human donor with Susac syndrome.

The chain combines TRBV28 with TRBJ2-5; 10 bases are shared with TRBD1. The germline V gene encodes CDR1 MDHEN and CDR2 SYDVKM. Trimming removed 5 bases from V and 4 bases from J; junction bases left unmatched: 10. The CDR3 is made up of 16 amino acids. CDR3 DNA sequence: TGTGCCAGCAGTCCGGGGACAGGGGTGGTCGGAGAGACCCAGTACTTC. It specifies CASSPGTGVVGETQYF.

The CDR3 protein is CSAGADRAYGYTF. The CDR3, as DNA: TGCAGTGCGGGTGCAGACAGGGCCTATGGCTACACCTTC. The chain is built from TRBV20-1 and TRBJ1-2, with 7 positions matching TRBD1. This CDR3 comprises 13 residues. Germline CDR1 reads DFQATT; CDR2 reads SNEGSKA (reference sequence). With 6 bases clipped from V and 4 bases from J, the junction kept 8 bases outside the gene matches.

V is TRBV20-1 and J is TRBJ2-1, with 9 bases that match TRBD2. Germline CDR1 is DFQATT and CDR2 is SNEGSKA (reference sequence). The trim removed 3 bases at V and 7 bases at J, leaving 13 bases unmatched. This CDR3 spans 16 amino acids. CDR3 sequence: CSARVVAGEGKNEQFF. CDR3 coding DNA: TGCAGTGCTAGGGTAGTAGCGGGAGAGGGAAAAAATGAGCAGTTCTTC.

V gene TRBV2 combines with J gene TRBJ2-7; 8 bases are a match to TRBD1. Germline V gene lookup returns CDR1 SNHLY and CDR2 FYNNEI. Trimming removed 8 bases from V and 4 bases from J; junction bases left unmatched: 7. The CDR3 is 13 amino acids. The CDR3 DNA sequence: TGTGCCAGCGGGGGGACAGGAGATTACGAGCAGTACTTC. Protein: CASGGTGDYEQYF.

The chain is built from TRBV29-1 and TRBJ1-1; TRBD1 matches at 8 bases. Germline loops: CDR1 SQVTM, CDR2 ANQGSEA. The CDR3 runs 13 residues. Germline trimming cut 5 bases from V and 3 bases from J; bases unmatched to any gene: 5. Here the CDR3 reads CSVMAQGDTEAFF. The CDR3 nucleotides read TGCAGCGTTATGGCACAGGGGGACACTGAAGCTTTCTTT.

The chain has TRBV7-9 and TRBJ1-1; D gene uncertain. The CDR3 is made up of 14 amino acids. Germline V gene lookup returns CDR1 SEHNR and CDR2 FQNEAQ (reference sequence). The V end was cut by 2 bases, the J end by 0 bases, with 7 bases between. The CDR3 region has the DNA TGTGCCAGCAGCTTAAGGACCGTGAACACTGAAGCTTTCTTT. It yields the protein CASSLRTVNTEAFF. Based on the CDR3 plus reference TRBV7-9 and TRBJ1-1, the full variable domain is DTGVSQNPRHKITKRGQNVTFRCDPISEHNRLYWYRQTLGQGPEFLTYFQNEAQLEKSRLLSDRFSAERPKGSFSTLEIQRTEQGDSAMYLCASSLRTVNTEAFFGQGTRLTVV.

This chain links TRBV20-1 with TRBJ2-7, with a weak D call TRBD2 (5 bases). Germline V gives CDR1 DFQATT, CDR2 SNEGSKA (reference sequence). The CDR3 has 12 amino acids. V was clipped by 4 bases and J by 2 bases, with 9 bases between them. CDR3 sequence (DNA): TGCAGTGCTATGGAGGCGGCCTACGAGCAGTACTTC. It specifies CSAMEAAYEQYF.

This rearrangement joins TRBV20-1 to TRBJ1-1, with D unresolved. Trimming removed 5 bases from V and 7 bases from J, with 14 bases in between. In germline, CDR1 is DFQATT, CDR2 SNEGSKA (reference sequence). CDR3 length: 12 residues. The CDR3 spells CSASTGGREAFF. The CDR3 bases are TGCAGTGCTTCGACGGGCGGACGTGAAGCTTTCTTT.

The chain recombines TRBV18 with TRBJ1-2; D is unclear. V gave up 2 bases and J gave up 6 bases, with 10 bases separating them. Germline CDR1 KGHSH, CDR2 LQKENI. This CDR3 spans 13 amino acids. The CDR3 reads CASSPGRKDGYTF. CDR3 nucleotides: TGTGCCAGCTCACCAGGCAGGAAGGATGGCTACACCTTC.

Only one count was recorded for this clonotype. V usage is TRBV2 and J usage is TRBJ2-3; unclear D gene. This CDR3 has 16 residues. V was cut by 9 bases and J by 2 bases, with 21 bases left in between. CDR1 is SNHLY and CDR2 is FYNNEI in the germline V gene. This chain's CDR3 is CASRWAHSTDTDTQYF. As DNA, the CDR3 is TGTGCCAGTAGATGGGCCCACTCCACCGACACAGATACGCAGTATTTT.

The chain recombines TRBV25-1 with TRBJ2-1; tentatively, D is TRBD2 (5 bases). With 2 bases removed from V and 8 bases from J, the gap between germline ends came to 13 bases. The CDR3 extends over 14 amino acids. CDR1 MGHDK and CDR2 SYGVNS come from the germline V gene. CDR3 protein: CASSERTSYDEQFF. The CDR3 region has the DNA TGTGCCAGCAGTGAAAGAACTAGTTACGATGAGCAGTTCTTC.

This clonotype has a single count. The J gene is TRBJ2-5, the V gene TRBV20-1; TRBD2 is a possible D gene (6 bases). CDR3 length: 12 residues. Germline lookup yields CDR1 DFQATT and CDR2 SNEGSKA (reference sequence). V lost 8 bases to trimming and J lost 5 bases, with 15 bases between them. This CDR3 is CSPRGKGETQYF. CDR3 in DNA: TGCAGTCCGCGGGGAAAAGGGGAGACCCAGTACTTC.

CDR3 loop: CSVVFRSYEQYF. The DNA for the CDR3 is TGCAGCGTTGTCTTCAGATCCTACGAGCAGTACTTC. The chain employs TRBV29-1 and TRBJ2-7; D gene ambiguous. Per the germline V gene, CDR1 is SQVTM and CDR2 is ANQGSEA. V was clipped by 4 bases and J by 1 base, with 8 bases between them. This CDR3 spans 12 amino acids.

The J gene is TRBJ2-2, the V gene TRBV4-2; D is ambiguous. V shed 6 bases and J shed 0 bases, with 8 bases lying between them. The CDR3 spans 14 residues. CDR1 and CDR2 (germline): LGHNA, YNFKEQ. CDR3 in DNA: TGTGCCAGCAGAGGGTACTCGAACACCGGGGAGCTGTTTTTT. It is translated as CASRGYSNTGELFF.

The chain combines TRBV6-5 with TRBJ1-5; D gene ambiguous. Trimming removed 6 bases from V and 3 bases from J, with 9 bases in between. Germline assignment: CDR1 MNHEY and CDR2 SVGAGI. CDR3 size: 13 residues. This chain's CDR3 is CASSRRVNQPQHF. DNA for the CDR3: TGTGCCAGCAGCCGACGGGTCAATCAGCCCCAGCATTTT.

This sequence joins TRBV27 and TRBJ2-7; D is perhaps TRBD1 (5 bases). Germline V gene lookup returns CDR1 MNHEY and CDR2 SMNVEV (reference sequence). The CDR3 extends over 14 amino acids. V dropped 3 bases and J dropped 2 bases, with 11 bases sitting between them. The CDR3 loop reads CASSFAGPPYEQYF. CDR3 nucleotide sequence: TGTGCCAGCAGTTTTGCAGGGCCACCCTACGAGCAGTACTTC.

CDR3 loop: CAWSAPYEQYF. The CDR3, as DNA: TGTGCCTGGAGTGCCCCCTACGAGCAGTACTTC. This chain joins TRBV30 and TRBJ2-7; no firm D call. Trimming took off 1 base at V and 2 bases at J, with 3 bases between the two ends. Germline lookup yields CDR1 GTSNPN and CDR2 SVGIG (reference sequence). This CDR3 is 11 amino acids long.

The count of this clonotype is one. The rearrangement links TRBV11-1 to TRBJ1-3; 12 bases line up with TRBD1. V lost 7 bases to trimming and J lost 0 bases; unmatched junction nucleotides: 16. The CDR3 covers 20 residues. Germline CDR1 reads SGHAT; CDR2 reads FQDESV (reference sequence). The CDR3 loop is CASTLLQGQGASFSGNTIYF. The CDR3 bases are TGTGCCAGCACCCTGCTCCAGGGACAGGGGGCTTCCTTCTCTGGAAACACCATATATTTT.

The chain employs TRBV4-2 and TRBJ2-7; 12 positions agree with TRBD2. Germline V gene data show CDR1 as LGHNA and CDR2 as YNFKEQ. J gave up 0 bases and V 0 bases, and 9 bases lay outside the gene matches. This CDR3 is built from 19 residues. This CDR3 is CASSQDGASGRASSYEQYF. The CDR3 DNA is TGTGCCAGCAGCCAAGATGGAGCTAGCGGGAGGGCCAGCTCCTACGAGCAGTACTTC.

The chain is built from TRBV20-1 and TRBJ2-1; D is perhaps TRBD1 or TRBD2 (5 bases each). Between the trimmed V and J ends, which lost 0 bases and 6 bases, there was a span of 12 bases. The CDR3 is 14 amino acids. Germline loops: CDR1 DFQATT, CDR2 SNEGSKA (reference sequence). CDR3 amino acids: CSARDTTRGNEQFF. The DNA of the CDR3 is TGCAGTGCTAGAGATACAACTAGGGGCAATGAGCAGTTCTTC.

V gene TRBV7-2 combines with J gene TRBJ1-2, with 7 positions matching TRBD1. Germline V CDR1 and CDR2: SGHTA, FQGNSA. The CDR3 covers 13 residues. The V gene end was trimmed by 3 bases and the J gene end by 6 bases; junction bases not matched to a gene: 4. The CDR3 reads CASSLGQKDGYTF. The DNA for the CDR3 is TGTGCCAGCAGCTTGGGACAGAAAGATGGCTACACCTTC. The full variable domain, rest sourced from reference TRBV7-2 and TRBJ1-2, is GAGVSQSPSNKVTEKGKDVELRCDPISGHTALYWYRQSLGQGLEFLIYFQGNSAPDKSGLPSDRFSAERTGGSVSTLTIQRTQQEDSAVYLCASSLGQKDGYTFGSGTRLTVV.

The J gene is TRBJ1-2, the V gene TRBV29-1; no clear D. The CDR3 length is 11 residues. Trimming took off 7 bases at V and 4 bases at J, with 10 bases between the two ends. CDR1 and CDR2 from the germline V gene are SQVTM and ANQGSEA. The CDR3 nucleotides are TGCAGCGGCTGGTGGGGCTATGGCTACACCTTC. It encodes CSGWWGYGYTF.

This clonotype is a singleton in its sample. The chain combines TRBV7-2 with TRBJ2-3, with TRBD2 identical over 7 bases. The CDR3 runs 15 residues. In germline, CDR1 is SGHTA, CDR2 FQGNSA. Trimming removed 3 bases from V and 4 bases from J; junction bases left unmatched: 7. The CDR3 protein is CASSLTSYSADTQYF. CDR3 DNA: TGTGCCAGCAGCTTGACTAGCTATTCTGCAGATACGCAGTATTTT. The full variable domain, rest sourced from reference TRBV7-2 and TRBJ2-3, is GAGVSQSPSNKVTEKGKDVELRCDPISGHTALYWYRQSLGQGLEFLIYFQGNSAPDKSGLPSDRFSAERTGGSVSTLTIQRTQQEDSAVYLCASSLTSYSADTQYFGPGTRLTVL.

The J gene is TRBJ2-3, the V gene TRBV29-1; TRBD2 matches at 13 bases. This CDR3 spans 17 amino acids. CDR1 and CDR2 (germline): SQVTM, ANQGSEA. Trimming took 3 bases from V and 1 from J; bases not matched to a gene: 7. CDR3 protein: CSVDGTSGKGGTDTQYF. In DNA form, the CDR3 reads TGCAGCGTTGACGGGACTAGCGGGAAGGGAGGCACAGATACGCAGTATTTT.

CDR3 amino acids: CSARDAGITYNEQFF. The CDR3 nucleotides read TGCAGTGCTAGAGATGCGGGGATTACCTACAATGAGCAGTTCTTC. The rearrangement links TRBV20-1 to TRBJ2-1; D is possibly TRBD2 (6 bases). The CDR3 consists of 15 residues. Germline V lookup: CDR1 DFQATT, CDR2 SNEGSKA (reference sequence). Trimming pared 0 bases from V and 2 bases from J, leaving 11 bases between.

CDR3: CSAPGRGSTDTQYF. CDR3 nucleotides: TGCAGTGCTCCGGGGCGGGGGAGCACAGATACGCAGTATTTT. This chain uses TRBV20-1 with TRBJ2-3; 7 nucleotides line up with TRBD2. V trimming: 5 bases; J trimming: 0 bases; junction bases outside the gene matches: 5. Per germline, CDR1 DFQATT and CDR2 SNEGSKA (reference sequence). There are 14 residues in the CDR3.

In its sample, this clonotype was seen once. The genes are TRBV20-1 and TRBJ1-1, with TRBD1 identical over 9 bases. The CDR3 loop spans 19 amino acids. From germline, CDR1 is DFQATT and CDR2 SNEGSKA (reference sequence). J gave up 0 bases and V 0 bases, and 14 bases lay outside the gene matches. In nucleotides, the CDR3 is TGCAGTGCTAGAGATCAAGCTAGAGGGACAGGGAGAATGAACACTGAAGCTTTCTTT. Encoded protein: CSARDQARGTGRMNTEAFF.